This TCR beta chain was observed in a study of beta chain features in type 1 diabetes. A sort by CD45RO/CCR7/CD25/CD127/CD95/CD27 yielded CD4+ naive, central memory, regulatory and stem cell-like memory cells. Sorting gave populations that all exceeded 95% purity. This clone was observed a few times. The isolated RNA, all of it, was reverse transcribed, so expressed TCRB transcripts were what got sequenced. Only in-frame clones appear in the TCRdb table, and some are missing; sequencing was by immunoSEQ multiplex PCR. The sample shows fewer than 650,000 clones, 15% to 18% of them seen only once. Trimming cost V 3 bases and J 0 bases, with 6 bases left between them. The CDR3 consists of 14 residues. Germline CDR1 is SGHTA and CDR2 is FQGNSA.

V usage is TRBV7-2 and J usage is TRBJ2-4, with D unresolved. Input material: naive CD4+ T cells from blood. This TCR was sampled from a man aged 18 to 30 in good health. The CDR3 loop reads CASSLIQAKNIQYF. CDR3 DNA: TGTGCCAGCAGCTTGATACAAGCCAAAAACATTCAGTACTTC. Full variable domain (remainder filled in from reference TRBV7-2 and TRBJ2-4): GAGVSQSPSNKVTEKGKDVELRCDPISGHTALYWYRQSLGQGLEFLIYFQGNSAPDKSGLPSDRFSAERTGGSVSTLTIQRTQQEDSAVYLCASSLIQAKNIQYFGAGTRLSVL.